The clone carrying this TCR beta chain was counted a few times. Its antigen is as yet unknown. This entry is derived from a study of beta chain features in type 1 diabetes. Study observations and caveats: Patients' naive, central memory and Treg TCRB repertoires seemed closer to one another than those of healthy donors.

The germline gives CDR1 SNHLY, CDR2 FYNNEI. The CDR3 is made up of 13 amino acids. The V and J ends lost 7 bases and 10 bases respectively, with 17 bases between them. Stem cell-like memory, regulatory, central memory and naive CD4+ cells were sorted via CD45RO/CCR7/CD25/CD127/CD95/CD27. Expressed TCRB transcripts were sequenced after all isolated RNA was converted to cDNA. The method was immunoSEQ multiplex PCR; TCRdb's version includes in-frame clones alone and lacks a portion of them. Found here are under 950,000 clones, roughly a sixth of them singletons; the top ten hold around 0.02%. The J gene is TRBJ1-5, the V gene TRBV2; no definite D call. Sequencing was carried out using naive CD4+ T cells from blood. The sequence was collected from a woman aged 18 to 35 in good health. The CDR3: CASKLQLGRPQHF. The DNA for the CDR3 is TGTGCCAGCAAGCTGCAGCTAGGGCGACCCCAGCATTTT.